Listed below are T cell receptor beta chains from one sample, sequenced in a study of response to subunit inactivated influenza vaccine. TCRdb passed the RT-PCR reads through MiXCR, listing each CDR3 protein once. The sample shows approximately 700,000 distinct CDR3 sequences, less than 20% of them seen only once. The input for sequencing was PBMCs from blood, taken roughly 12 days after vaccination. Receptors originate from a middle-aged man who received an inactivated influenza vaccine. The CDR3 runs from the conserved cysteine through the conserved F or W. The D gene is left open where the match is weak. A row's size may be missing; if present it is once, few, many or a size class.

v_gene: TRBV4-3; abundance: NA; j_gene: TRBJ1-4; d_gene: NA; CDR3aa: CASSPTGSPGGKLFF; CDR3nt: TGCGCCAGCAGCCCAACAGGGAGCCCTGGGGGAAAACTGTTTTTT
v_gene: TRBV5-1; abundance: few; j_gene: TRBJ2-1; d_gene: NA; CDR3aa: CASSFVAGLGNEQFF; CDR3nt: TGCGCCAGCAGCTTTGTGGCGGGGTTAGGCAATGAGCAGTTCTTC
v_gene: TRBV28; abundance: few; j_gene: TRBJ1-1; d_gene: NA; CDR3aa: CASSTKILTGWGAFF; CDR3nt: TGTGCCAGCAGTACCAAAATTCTGACAGGCTGGGGAGCTTTCTTT
v_gene: TRBV7-2; abundance: NA; j_gene: TRBJ2-1; d_gene: TRBD2; CDR3aa: CASSSPLGLAGVNEQFF; CDR3nt: TGTGCCAGCAGCTCCCCTTTAGGACTAGCGGGAGTCAATGAGCAGTTCTTC
v_gene: TRBV7-2; abundance: many; j_gene: TRBJ2-2; d_gene: NA; CDR3aa: CASSEGGGGHPTGELFF; CDR3nt: TGTGCCAGCAGTGAAGGAGGCGGGGGCCACCCCACCGGGGAGCTGTTTTTT
v_gene: TRBV20-1; abundance: NA; j_gene: TRBJ2-1; d_gene: NA; CDR3aa: CSARTPSAPYNEQFF; CDR3nt: TGCAGTGCCCGAACCCCCTCCGCACCCTACAATGAGCAGTTCTTC
v_gene: TRBV6-5; abundance: many; j_gene: TRBJ2-7; d_gene: NA; CDR3aa: CASSYFADSYEQYF; CDR3nt: TGTGCCAGCAGTTACTTCGCGGACTCCTACGAGCAGTACTTC
v_gene: TRBV30; abundance: NA; j_gene: TRBJ1-2; d_gene: NA; CDR3aa: CAWSVGTAYGYTF; CDR3nt: TGTGCCTGGAGTGTAGGAACAGCTTATGGCTACACCTTC
v_gene: TRBV4-3; abundance: NA; j_gene: TRBJ2-7; d_gene: TRBD2; CDR3aa: CASSQGLAGGREQYF; CDR3nt: TGCGCCAGCAGCCAAGGACTAGCGGGAGGAAGGGAGCAGTACTTC
v_gene: TRBV10-3; abundance: NA; j_gene: TRBJ2-2; d_gene: NA; CDR3aa: CASCTGSTGELFF; CDR3nt: TGTGCCAGCTGTACAGGGAGTACCGGGGAGCTGTTTTTT
v_gene: TRBV12-3/TRBV12-4; abundance: few; j_gene: TRBJ2-5; d_gene: NA; CDR3aa: CATGPTRETQYF; CDR3nt: TGTGCCACCGGGCCCACCAGAGAGACCCAGTACTTC
v_gene: TRBV20-1; abundance: few; j_gene: TRBJ2-4; d_gene: NA; CDR3aa: CSARAEGTFKNIQYF; CDR3nt: TGCAGTGCTAGAGCGGAGGGGACTTTCAAAAACATTCAGTACTTC
v_gene: TRBV20-1; abundance: NA; j_gene: TRBJ2-2; d_gene: NA; CDR3aa: CCALPLALDLNTGELFF; CDR3nt: TGCTGTGCTTTACCCTTAGCTCTCGACTTGAACACCGGGGAGCTGTTTTTT
v_gene: TRBV6-2/TRBV6-3; abundance: few; j_gene: TRBJ1-3; d_gene: TRBD1; CDR3aa: CASSYPQQGGLPLSGNTIYF; CDR3nt: TGTGCCAGCAGTTACCCTCAGCAGGGGGGTCTACCTCTCTCTGGAAACACCATATATTTT
v_gene: TRBV5-1; abundance: NA; j_gene: TRBJ2-1; d_gene: TRBD1; CDR3aa: CASSWGQASNEQFF; CDR3nt: TGCGCCAGCAGCTGGGGACAGGCGAGCAATGAGCAGTTCTTC
v_gene: TRBV4-3; abundance: NA; j_gene: TRBJ2-1; d_gene: TRBD2; CDR3aa: CASSQALAGTSNEQFF; CDR3nt: TGCGCCAGCAGCCAAGCTCTAGCGGGTACTTCGAATGAGCAGTTCTTC
v_gene: TRBV15; abundance: NA; j_gene: TRBJ1-2; d_gene: NA; CDR3aa: CATSRDLIGYGYTF; CDR3nt: TGTGCCACCAGCAGAGATTTGATTGGGTATGGCTACACCTTC
v_gene: TRBV11-2; abundance: few; j_gene: TRBJ1-4; d_gene: NA; CDR3aa: CASSLGPRADEKLFF; CDR3nt: TGTGCCAGCAGCTTAGGTCCCAGGGCGGATGAAAAACTGTTTTTT
v_gene: TRBV29-1; abundance: many; j_gene: TRBJ2-1; d_gene: NA; CDR3aa: CSVEVPPRDNEQFF; CDR3nt: TGCAGCGTTGAAGTACCCCCGCGCGACAATGAGCAGTTCTTC
v_gene: TRBV15; abundance: few; j_gene: TRBJ2-3; d_gene: TRBD2; CDR3aa: CATSRDLGAGGPTDTQYF; CDR3nt: TGTGCCACCAGCAGAGATCTCGGTGCGGGGGGACCCACAGATACGCAGTATTTT
v_gene: TRBV6-5; abundance: NA; j_gene: TRBJ1-5; d_gene: NA; CDR3aa: CASSYGWDQPQHF; CDR3nt: TGTGCCAGCAGTTATGGTTGGGATCAGCCCCAGCATTTT
v_gene: TRBV20-1; abundance: many; j_gene: TRBJ2-7; d_gene: TRBD2; CDR3aa: CSARESSGGYEQYF; CDR3nt: TGCAGTGCTAGGGAATCTAGCGGGGGATACGAGCAGTACTTC
v_gene: TRBV7-2; abundance: NA; j_gene: TRBJ2-1; d_gene: NA; CDR3aa: CASIQGPNYNEQFF; CDR3nt: TGTGCCAGCATCCAGGGCCCGAACTACAATGAGCAGTTCTTC
v_gene: TRBV7-9; abundance: NA; j_gene: TRBJ2-7; d_gene: NA; CDR3aa: CASSLEGRPYEQYF; CDR3nt: TGTGCCAGCAGCTTAGAGGGTAGACCCTACGAGCAGTACTTC